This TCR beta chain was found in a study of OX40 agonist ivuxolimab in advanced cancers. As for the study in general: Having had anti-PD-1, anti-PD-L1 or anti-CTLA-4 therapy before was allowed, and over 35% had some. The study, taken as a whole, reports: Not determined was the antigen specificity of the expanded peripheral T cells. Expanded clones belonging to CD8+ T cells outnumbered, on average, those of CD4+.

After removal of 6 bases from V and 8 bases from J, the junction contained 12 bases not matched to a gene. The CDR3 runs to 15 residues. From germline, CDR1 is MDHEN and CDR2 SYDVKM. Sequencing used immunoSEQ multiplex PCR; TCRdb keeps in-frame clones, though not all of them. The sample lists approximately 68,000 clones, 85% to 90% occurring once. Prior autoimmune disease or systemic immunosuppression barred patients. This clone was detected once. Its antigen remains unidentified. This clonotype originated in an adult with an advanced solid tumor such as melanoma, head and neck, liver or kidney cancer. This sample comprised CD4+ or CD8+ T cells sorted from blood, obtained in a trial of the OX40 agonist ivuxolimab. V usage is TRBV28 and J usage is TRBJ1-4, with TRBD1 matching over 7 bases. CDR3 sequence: CASSPLPQGREKLFF. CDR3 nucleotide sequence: TGTGCCAGCAGCCCACTACCACAGGGGCGGGAAAAACTGTTTTTT.